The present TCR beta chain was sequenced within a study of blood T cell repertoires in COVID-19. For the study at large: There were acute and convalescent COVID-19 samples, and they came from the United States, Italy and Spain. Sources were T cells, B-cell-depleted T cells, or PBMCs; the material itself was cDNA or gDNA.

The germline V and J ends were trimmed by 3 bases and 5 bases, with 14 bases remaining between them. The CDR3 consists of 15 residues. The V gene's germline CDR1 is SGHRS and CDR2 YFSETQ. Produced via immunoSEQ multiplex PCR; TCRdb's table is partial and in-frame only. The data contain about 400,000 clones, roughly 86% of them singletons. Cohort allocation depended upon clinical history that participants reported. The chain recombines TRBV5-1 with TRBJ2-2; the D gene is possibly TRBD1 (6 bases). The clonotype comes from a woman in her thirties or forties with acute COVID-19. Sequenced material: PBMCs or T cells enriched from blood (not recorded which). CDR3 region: CASSSPPTGTGELFF. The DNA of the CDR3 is TGCGCCAGCAGCTCTCCCCCAACAGGGACCGGGGAGCTGTTTTTT.